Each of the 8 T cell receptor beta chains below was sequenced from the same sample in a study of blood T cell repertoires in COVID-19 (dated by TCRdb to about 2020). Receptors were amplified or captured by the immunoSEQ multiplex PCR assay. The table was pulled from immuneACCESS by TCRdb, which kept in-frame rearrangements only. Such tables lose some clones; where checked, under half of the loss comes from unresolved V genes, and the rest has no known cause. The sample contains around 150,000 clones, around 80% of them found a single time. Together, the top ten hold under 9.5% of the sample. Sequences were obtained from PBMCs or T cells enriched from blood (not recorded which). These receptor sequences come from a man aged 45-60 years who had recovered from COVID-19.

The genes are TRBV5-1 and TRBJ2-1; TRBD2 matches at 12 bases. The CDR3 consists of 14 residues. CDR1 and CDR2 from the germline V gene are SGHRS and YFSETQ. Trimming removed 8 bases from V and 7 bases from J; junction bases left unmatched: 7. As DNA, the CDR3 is TGCGCCAGTCAAACTAGCGGGGGGCGGAATGAGCAGTTCTTC. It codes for CASQTSGGRNEQFF.

The CDR3 nucleotides read TGTGCCTGCATCATTCGGGAGACCCAGTACTTC. It specifies CACIIRETQYF. The chain is built from TRBV30 and TRBJ2-5; D ambiguous. The CDR3 is 11 residues long. The V end was cut by 6 bases, the J end by 5 bases, with 10 bases between. Germline V gene data show CDR1 as GTSNPN and CDR2 as SVGIG (reference sequence).

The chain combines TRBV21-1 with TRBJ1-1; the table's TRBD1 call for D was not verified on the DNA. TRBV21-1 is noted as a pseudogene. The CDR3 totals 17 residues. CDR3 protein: CASSIMQWTGVNTEAFF. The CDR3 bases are TGTGCCAGCAGCATCATGCAATGGACAGGGGTGAACACTGAAGCTTTCTTT.

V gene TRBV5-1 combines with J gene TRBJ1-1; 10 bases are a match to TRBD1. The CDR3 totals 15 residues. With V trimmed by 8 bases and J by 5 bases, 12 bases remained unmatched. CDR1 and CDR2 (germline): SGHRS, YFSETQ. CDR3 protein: CASTRQGAGRTEAFF. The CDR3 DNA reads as TGCGCCAGTACAAGACAGGGGGCAGGGAGAACTGAAGCTTTCTTT.

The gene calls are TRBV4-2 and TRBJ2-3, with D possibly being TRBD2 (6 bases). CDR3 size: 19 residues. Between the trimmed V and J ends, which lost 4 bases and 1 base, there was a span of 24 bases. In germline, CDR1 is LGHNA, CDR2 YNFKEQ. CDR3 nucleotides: TGTGCCAGCAGCCCTTGGGGCGGGGCCCTAACGGGTGGCACAGATACGCAGTATTTT. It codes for CASSPWGGALTGGTDTQYF.

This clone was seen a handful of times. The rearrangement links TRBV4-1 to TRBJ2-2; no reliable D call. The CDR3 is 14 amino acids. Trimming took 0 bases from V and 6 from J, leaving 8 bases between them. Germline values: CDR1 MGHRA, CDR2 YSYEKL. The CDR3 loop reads CASSQDEVAGELFF. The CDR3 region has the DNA TGCGCCAGCAGCCAAGATGAGGTTGCCGGGGAGCTGTTTTTT.

The CDR3 DNA is TGTGCCAGCTCACCAGGTAGCGTCAACGAGCAGTACTTC. This encodes CASSPGSVNEQYF. The chain is built from TRBV18 and TRBJ2-7; D is possibly TRBD2 (5 bases). The CDR3 is 13 amino acids. Germline values: CDR1 KGHSH, CDR2 LQKENI. Trimming removed 2 bases from V and 5 bases from J, with 10 bases in between.

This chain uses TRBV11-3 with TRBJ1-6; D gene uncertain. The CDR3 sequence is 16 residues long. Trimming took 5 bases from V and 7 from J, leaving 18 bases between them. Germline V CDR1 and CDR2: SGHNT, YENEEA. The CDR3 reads CASSQRGWSGNSPLHF. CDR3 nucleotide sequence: TGTGCCAGCAGCCAACGGGGTTGGTCCGGGAATTCACCCCTCCACTTT.